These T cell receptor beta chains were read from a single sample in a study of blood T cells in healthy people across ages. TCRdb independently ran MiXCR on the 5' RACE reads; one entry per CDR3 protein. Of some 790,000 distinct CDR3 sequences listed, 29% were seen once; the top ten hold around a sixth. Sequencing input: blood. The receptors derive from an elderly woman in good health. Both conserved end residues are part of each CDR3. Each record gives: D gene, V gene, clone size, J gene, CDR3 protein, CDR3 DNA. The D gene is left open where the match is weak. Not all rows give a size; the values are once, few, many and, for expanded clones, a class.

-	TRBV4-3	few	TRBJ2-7	CASSQEGRVANEQYF	TGCGCCAGCAGCCAAGAGGGTAGGGTAGCTAATGAGCAGTACTTC
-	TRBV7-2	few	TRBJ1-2	CASSFGETGRKLSGYTF	TGTGCCAGCAGCTTTGGGGAGACAGGCCGAAAGTTGAGTGGCTACACCTTC
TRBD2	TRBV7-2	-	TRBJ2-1	CASSLGREGSMTYNEQFF	TGTGCCAGCAGCTTAGGGCGGGAGGGCTCTATGACCTACAATGAGCAGTTCTTC
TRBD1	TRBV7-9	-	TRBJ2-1	CASSLEGQVLRRAYNEQFF	TGTGCCAGCAGCCTAGAGGGACAGGTATTAAGGAGGGCCTACAATGAGCAGTTCTTC
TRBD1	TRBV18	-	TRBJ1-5	CASSMGTGGNQPQHF	TGTGCCAGCTCAATGGGGACAGGGGGCAATCAGCCCCAGCATTTT
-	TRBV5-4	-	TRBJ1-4	CASSSGPGEKLFF	TGTGCCAGCAGCTCTGGTCCAGGCGAAAAACTGTTTTTT
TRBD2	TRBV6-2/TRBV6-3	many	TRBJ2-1	CASRQRTSKQFF	TGTGCCAGCAGACAACGGACTAGTAAGCAGTTCTTC
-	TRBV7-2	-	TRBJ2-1	CASSLVGQYNEQFF	TGTGCCAGCAGCTTAGTAGGACAGTACAATGAGCAGTTCTTC
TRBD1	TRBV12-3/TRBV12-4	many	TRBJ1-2	CASRQQGMNGYTF	TGTGCCAGCAGACAACAGGGGATGAATGGCTACACCTTC
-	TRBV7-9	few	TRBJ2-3	CASSPPRGPLDTQYF	TGTGCCAGCAGCCCCCCTCGGGGGCCCCTAGATACGCAGTATTTT
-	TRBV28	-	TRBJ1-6	CASSSTGFYNSPLHF	TGTGCCAGCAGTTCGACAGGTTTCTATAATTCACCCCTCCACTTT
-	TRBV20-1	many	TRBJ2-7	CSARVKHLQYEQYF	TGCAGTGCTAGAGTTAAACATCTCCAATACGAGCAGTACTTC
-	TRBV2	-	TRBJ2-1	CASNGFRGSSYNEQFF	TGTGCCAGCAATGGGTTTAGGGGGAGTTCCTACAATGAGCAGTTCTTC
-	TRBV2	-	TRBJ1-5	CASSGDSRTQPQHF	TGTGCCAGCAGTGGTGACAGTCGCACCCAGCCCCAGCATTTT
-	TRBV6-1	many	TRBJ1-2	CASSEAPGYGGYTF	TGTGCCAGCAGTGAAGCGCCGGGGTATGGCGGCTACACCTTC
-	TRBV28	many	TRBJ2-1	CASSTLGPYNEQFF	TGTGCCAGCAGTACCCTGGGGCCCTACAATGAGCAGTTCTTC
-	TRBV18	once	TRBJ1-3	CASSPLEREYIYF	TGTGCCAGCTCACCTCTTGAACGGGAATACATATATTTT
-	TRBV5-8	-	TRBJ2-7	CASRAAGRDYNEQYF	TGTGCCAGCAGAGCGGCGGGCAGAGATTACAATGAGCAGTACTTC
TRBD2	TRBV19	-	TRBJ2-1	CASSPFISGGYNEQFF	TGTGCCAGTAGCCCTTTTATTAGCGGGGGTTACAATGAGCAGTTCTTC
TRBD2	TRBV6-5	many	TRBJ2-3	CASSGLAGTDTQYF	TGTGCCAGCAGTGGACTAGCGGGCACAGATACGCAGTATTTT
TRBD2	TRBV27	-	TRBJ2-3	CASSELSSGGEDPSTDTQYF	TGTGCCAGCAGTGAACTGTCTAGCGGGGGGGAAGACCCTAGCACAGATACGCAGTATTTT
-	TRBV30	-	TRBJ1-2	CAWRATVNYGYTF	TGTGCCTGGAGAGCGACAGTTAACTATGGCTACACCTTC
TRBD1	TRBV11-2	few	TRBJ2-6	CASSQQGATSGANVRTF	TGTGCCAGCAGCCAACAGGGGGCCACCTCTGGGGCCAACGTCCGGACTTTC
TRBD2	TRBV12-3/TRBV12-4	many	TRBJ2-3	CASSFLAGGHTDTQYF	TGTGCCAGCAGTTTCCTAGCGGGGGGCCACACAGATACGCAGTATTTT
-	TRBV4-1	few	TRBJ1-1	CASSPSDPRTEAFF	TGCGCCAGCAGCCCCTCCGACCCCCGCACTGAAGCTTTCTTT
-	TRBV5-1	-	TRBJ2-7	CASSYQGKGNYEQYF	TGCGCCAGCAGTTATCAGGGGAAGGGGAACTACGAGCAGTACTTC
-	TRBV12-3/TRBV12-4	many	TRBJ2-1	CASNVPGSYNEQFF	TGTGCCAGCAATGTGCCGGGCTCCTACAATGAGCAGTTCTTC
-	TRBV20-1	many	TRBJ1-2	CSADGSLSYGYTF	TGCAGTGCTGACGGGTCCCTATCCTATGGCTACACCTTC
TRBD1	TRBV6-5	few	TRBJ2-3	CASSNRGWGTDTQYF	TGTGCCAGCAGCAACAGGGGATGGGGCACAGATACGCAGTATTTT
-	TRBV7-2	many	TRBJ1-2	CASSPRTVIGYTF	TGTGCCAGCAGCCCCCGGACAGTGATCGGCTACACCTTC
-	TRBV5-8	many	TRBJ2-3	CASSPPFPFPQYF	TGTGCCAGCAGCCCCCCCTTCCCGTTTCCGCAGTATTTT